This TCR beta chain was identified in a study of OX40 agonist ivuxolimab in advanced cancers. Across the study: Partial response was recorded in three patients: one hepatocellular carcinoma and two cutaneous melanoma cases.

This clone was seen more than once but under ten times. The assay was immunoSEQ multiplex PCR, and TCRdb's table has in-frame clones only and misses some. The sample lists tens of thousands of clones, about 88% occurring once. V shed 11 bases and J shed 2 bases, with 13 bases lying between them. The CDR3 length is 13 residues. The V gene's germline CDR1 is WNHNN and CDR2 SYGVQD (reference sequence). This chain joins TRBV10-1 and TRBJ1-3; D is undetermined. The clonotype originates from an adult with an advanced solid tumor such as melanoma, head and neck, liver or kidney cancer. This specimen consisted of CD4+ or CD8+ T cells sorted from blood, obtained in a trial of the OX40 agonist ivuxolimab. The CDR3, as DNA: TGCGCCTCGGCGGGAGTACCTGGAAACACCATATATTTT. Translation: CASAGVPGNTIYF.